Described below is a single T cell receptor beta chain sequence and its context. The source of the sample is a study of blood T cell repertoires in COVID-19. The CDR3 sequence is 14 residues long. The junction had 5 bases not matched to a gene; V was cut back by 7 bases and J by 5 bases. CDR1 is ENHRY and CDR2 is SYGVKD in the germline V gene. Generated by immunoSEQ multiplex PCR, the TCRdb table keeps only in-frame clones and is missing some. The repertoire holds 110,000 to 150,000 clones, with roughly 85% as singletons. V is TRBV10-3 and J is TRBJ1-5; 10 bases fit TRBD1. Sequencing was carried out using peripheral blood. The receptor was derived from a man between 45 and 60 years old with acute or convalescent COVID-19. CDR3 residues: CAIISGTGDQPQHF. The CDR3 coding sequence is TGTGCCATCATTTCCGGGACAGGGGATCAGCCCCAGCATTTT.